The sequence of this T cell receptor (beta chain) was determined in a study of post-analysis software for immune sequencing data. Study-wide points: Five or six TRBV segments, TRBV5-6, TRBV5-1 and TRBV20-1 among them, were found more frequent in patients than controls. Relative to controls, patients with multiple sclerosis showed significantly lower normalized Chao1 diversity.

Comment on this clonotype: No antigen is known for it.

Unique molecular identifiers were carried by the TCR beta cDNA libraries. It was from roughly 1 to 10 million T cells that some 470,000 cDNA molecules came. A single record per CDR3 protein comes from TCRdb applying MiXCR to the PCR reads. The sample lists roughly 400,000 distinct CDR3 sequences, approximately 38% occurring once. This CDR3 is 17 amino acids long. From germline, CDR1 is SGHVS and CDR2 FQNEAQ. The V and J genes are TRBV7-8 and TRBJ2-1, with 14 bases identical to TRBD2. Matching the DNA end better, TRBJ2-7 makes the J call doubtful. The source material was blood. This TCR was sampled from a girl aged 2-10 years with multiple sclerosis. The CDR3 DNA is TGTGCCAGCAGCTTCCTGGGGACTAGCGGGAGTGGTAATGAGCAGTACTTC. Amino acid sequence: CASSFLGTSGSGNEQYF.